Listed here are 30 T cell receptor beta chains from one sample, sequenced in a study of blood T cell repertoires in COVID-19. The assay was immunoSEQ multiplex PCR, and TCRdb's table has in-frame clones only and misses some. The sample gives about 410,000 clones, about 91% of which show up once; roughly 1.4% is in the top ten. The sequencing input was peripheral blood. These TCRs come from a woman in her 40s with COVID-19, enrolled during active disease.

The genes are TRBV4-3 and TRBJ2-6; TRBD1 might be the D (6 bases). The V end was cut by 3 bases, the J end by 0 bases, with 21 bases between. The CDR3 runs 20 residues. CDR1 is LGHNA, CDR2 YSLEER, per germline. The CDR3: CASSHSNPGHLPSGANVLTF. CDR3 sequence (DNA): TGCGCCAGCAGCCACTCGAACCCGGGACACCTTCCCTCTGGGGCCAACGTCCTGACTTTC.

This clone occurred a few times. The chain links TRBV28 to TRBJ1-1, with D perhaps matching TRBD1 (5 bases). The V and J ends lost 3 bases and 10 bases respectively, with 15 bases between them. The CDR3 loop spans 13 amino acids. Germline V gene lookup returns CDR1 MDHEN and CDR2 SYDVKM. As DNA, the CDR3 is TGTGCCAGCAGTTTTGGGGGGTTCCTGGGAGCTTTCTTT. Its translation: CASSFGGFLGAFF.

The chain's CDR3 is CASCRDWDSPLHF. The CDR3 nucleotides read TGTGCCTCTTGCCGGGACTGGGATTCACCCCTCCACTTT. V usage is TRBV30 and J usage is TRBJ1-6, with a tentative D call TRBD1 (5 bases). Trimming removed 7 bases from V and 8 bases from J, with 15 bases in between. The length of the CDR3 is 13 residues. CDR1 and CDR2 (germline): GTSNPN, SVGIG (reference sequence).

The chain links TRBV7-9 to TRBJ1-2; TRBD1 agrees at 7 bases. V shed 7 bases and J 5 bases; nucleotides not matched to a gene: 16. The germline V gene encodes CDR1 SEHNR and CDR2 FQNEAQ (reference sequence). The CDR3 is 16 amino acids. The CDR3 sequence: CASTSRRAGGLYGYTF. The CDR3 DNA reads as TGTGCCAGCACCTCCAGGAGGGCAGGGGGGCTTTATGGCTACACCTTC.

This clone has more than one count but fewer than ten. The V call is TRBV12-1, the J call TRBJ1-3; TRBD1, the table's D call, was not compared with the DNA. TRBV12-1 is given as a pseudogene. The CDR3 spans 17 residues. Written as DNA, the CDR3 is TGTGCCAGCAGCTCCCTGACAGGGGGAGACTCTGGAAACACCATATATTTT. It encodes CASSSLTGGDSGNTIYF.

The chain is built from TRBV11-2 and TRBJ1-1; 7 bases fit TRBD1. Germline trimming cut 4 bases from V and 7 bases from J; bases unmatched to any gene: 3. Germline V CDR1 and CDR2: SGHAT, FQNNGV. This CDR3 has 12 residues. CDR3 DNA: TGTGCCAGCAGCTGGGGGGACAGTGAAGCTTTCTTT. Its protein is CASSWGDSEAFF.

The rearrangement links TRBV7-9 to TRBJ2-3; 12 bases align to TRBD2. The J segment lost 2 bases and the V segment lost 5 bases, leaving 5 bases of the junction unmatched. Per the germline V gene, CDR1 is SEHNR and CDR2 is FQNEAQ (reference sequence). The CDR3 covers 16 residues. The CDR3 sequence is CASSPLAGGFTDTQYF. The CDR3 region has the DNA TGTGCCAGCAGCCCACTAGCGGGGGGTTTCACAGATACGCAGTATTTT. The full variable domain, in which reference TRBV7-9 and TRBJ2-3 provide the parts outside the CDR3, is DTGVSQNPRHKITKRGQNVTFRCDPISEHNRLYWYRQTLGQGPEFLTYFQNEAQLEKSRLLSDRFSAERPKGSFSTLEIQRTEQGDSAMYLCASSPLAGGFTDTQYFGPGTRLTVL.

The genes are TRBV19 and TRBJ2-4; 9 positions match TRBD1. The CDR3 spans 17 residues. After removal of 6 bases from V and 0 bases from J, the junction contained 9 bases not matched to a gene. From germline, CDR1 is LNHDA and CDR2 SQIVND (reference sequence). DNA for the CDR3: TGTGCCAGTAGCCCCCTTGGGACAGGGTTAGCCAAAAACATTCAGTACTTC. It is translated as CASSPLGTGLAKNIQYF.

The chain links TRBV6-5 to TRBJ2-3, with no clear D. V lost 5 bases to trimming and J lost 2 bases, with 5 bases between them. Per germline, CDR1 MNHEY and CDR2 SVGAGI. The CDR3 is 12 amino acids. The DNA of the CDR3 is TGTGCCAGCAGTACACACACAGATACGCAGTATTTT. Amino acids: CASSTHTDTQYF.

The rearrangement uses TRBV5-1 and TRBJ1-1; 8 bases map to TRBD1. V lost 4 bases, J lost 8 bases, and 7 bases stayed unmatched. Germline V lookup: CDR1 SGHRS, CDR2 YFSETQ. This CDR3 is built from 13 residues. The CDR3 loop is CASSARTGLEAFF. The CDR3 nucleotides are TGCGCCAGCAGCGCGAGGACAGGGCTAGAAGCTTTCTTT.

This clone was recorded only once. This chain connects TRBV6-1 to TRBJ1-1; perhaps TRBD1 as D (6 bases). CDR3 size: 16 residues. V was clipped by 2 bases and J by 3 bases, with 16 bases between them. Germline CDR1 is MNHNS and CDR2 is SASEGT. Written as DNA, the CDR3 is TGTGCCAGCAGTGAAAGGAGCTACAGGGATGACACTGAAGCTTTCTTT. Encoded protein: CASSERSYRDDTEAFF.

This clone turned up a few times. The genes are TRBV19 and TRBJ1-1; D is uncertain. There are 13 residues in the CDR3. Trimming took 6 bases from V and 5 from J, leaving 13 bases between them. Germline V lookup: CDR1 LNHDA, CDR2 SQIVND (reference sequence). CDR3 protein: CASRVGIGTEAFF. The CDR3 nucleotides are TGTGCCAGTAGGGTCGGGATCGGAACTGAAGCTTTCTTT.

The chain links TRBV2 to TRBJ1-6, with D possibly matching TRBD1 (5 bases). V lost 5 bases and J lost 14, with 10 bases in between. The germline CDR1 and CDR2 sequences are SNHLY and FYNNEI. The CDR3 is made up of 11 amino acids. The DNA of the CDR3 is TGTGCCAGCAGTCCCCGGGGGACCCTCCACTTT. It yields the protein CASSPRGTLHF. Full variable domain (missing parts from reference TRBV2 and TRBJ1-6): EPEVTQTPSHQVTQMGQEVILRCVPISNHLYFYWYRQILGQKVEFLVSFYNNEISEKSEIFDDQFSVERPDGSNFTLKIRSTKLEDSAMYFCASSPRGTLHFGNGTRLTVT.

J is TRBJ2-5 and V is TRBV18; unclear D gene. CDR3 length: 14 amino acids. V lost 3 bases and J lost 1, with 9 bases in between. CDR1 and CDR2 (germline): KGHSH, LQKENI. The CDR3 DNA reads as TGTGCCAGCTCACCCGGTCAAGTCCAAGAGACCCAGTACTTC. It yields the protein CASSPGQVQETQYF.

V gene TRBV29-1 combines with J gene TRBJ1-4, with 7 bases that match TRBD1. This CDR3 is built from 12 residues. CDR1 is SQVTM and CDR2 is ANQGSEA in the germline V gene. V was clipped by 5 bases and J by 5 bases; unmatched bases: 2. The CDR3 nucleotides are TGCAGCGTTTTGACAGGGAATGAAAAACTGTTTTTT. This codes for CSVLTGNEKLFF.

The chain carries TRBV30 and TRBJ1-3; D might be TRBD1 (6 bases). V lost 2 bases, J lost 4 bases, and 15 bases lay in between. Germline-derived CDR1 and CDR2 are GTSNPN and SVGIG (reference sequence). The CDR3 is 15 amino acids. CDR3: CAWSTTRGSGNTIYF. CDR3 nucleotides: TGTGCCTGGAGTACAACCAGGGGTTCCGGAAACACCATATATTTT.

The genes are TRBV5-1 and TRBJ1-6, with 7 positions matching TRBD1. The CDR3 is 15 amino acids. Germline V gene data show CDR1 as SGHRS and CDR2 as YFSETQ. V lost 4 bases, J lost 10 bases, and 11 bases stayed unmatched. The CDR3 loop reads CASSAWTGVESPLHF. CDR3 nucleotide sequence: TGCGCCAGCAGCGCGTGGACAGGAGTGGAATCACCCCTCCACTTT.

V and J are TRBV6-5 and TRBJ1-1, with no clear D. CDR3 size: 14 residues. The germline V and J ends were trimmed by 8 bases and 1 base, with 14 bases remaining between them. Germline CDR1 MNHEY, CDR2 SVGAGI. The CDR3 DNA reads TGTGCCAGCTATGGACTGGCTGGGAACACTGAAGCTTTCTTT. It specifies CASYGLAGNTEAFF.

The chain couples TRBV18 to TRBJ1-1, with 7 positions matching TRBD1. The CDR3 contains 15 residues. Germline CDR1 KGHSH, CDR2 LQKENI. Trimming removed 3 bases from V and 0 bases from J; junction bases left unmatched: 4. CDR3 loop: CASSPLGQVNTEAFF. In nucleotides, the CDR3 is TGTGCCAGCTCACCGCTCGGACAGGTGAACACTGAAGCTTTCTTT.

This clone was found a few times. The chain has TRBV14 and TRBJ1-5; D possibly corresponds to TRBD1 (5 bases). The ends were cut back, 1 base at V and 0 bases at J, with 7 bases in the middle. The CDR3 is made up of 15 amino acids. Germline V lookup: CDR1 SGHDN, CDR2 FVKESK. The CDR3 nucleotides are TGTGCCAGCAGCCAAGCAGGGTTTAGCAATCAGCCCCAGCATTTT. This sequence encodes CASSQAGFSNQPQHF.

This chain links TRBV11-3 with TRBJ2-2; no definite D call. The CDR3 is 13 residues long. Germline CDR1 SGHNT, CDR2 YENEEA. With 6 bases removed from V and 1 base from J, the gap between germline ends came to 6 bases. This CDR3 is CASSSKNTGELFF. The CDR3, as DNA: TGTGCCAGCAGTTCTAAGAACACCGGGGAGCTGTTTTTT.

This chain's CDR3 is CATSRLLSPEAFF. In DNA, the CDR3 is TGTGCCACCAGCAGATTACTGAGTCCCGAAGCTTTCTTT. The V call is TRBV15, the J call TRBJ1-1, with D unresolved. Germline V gives CDR1 LNHNV, CDR2 YYDKDF (reference sequence). The length of the CDR3 is 13 residues. Trimming stripped 2 bases from V and 8 bases from J, with 12 bases between.

The rearrangement uses TRBV25-1 and TRBJ2-7; no reliable D call. V was pared by 1 base and J by 3 bases, with 10 bases between. The CDR3 extends over 14 amino acids. Germline V CDR1 and CDR2: MGHDK, SYGVNS. CDR3 protein: CASSEWYSIYEQYF. The CDR3 region has the DNA TGTGCCAGCAGTGAATGGTACTCGATCTACGAGCAGTACTTC.

This sequence joins TRBV3-1 (or the pseudogene TRBV3-2) and TRBJ2-4, with 14 bases identical to TRBD2. Germline loops: CDR1 LGHDT, CDR2 YNNKEL (reference sequence). This CDR3 spans 21 amino acids. Unmatched junction bases numbered 13, after V lost 2 bases and J lost 1 base. The CDR3, as DNA: TGTGCCAGCAGCCAAAGGTTTCCGGGACTAGCGGGAGCGGAGGCCAAAAACATTCAGTACTTC. Its translation is CASSQRFPGLAGAEAKNIQYF.

The CDR3 reads CASSLARDRNYGYTF. The CDR3 nucleotides are TGTGCCAGCAGCTTAGCCCGAGACAGAAACTATGGCTACACCTTC. The chain couples TRBV11-1 to TRBJ1-2, with D maybe TRBD1 (5 bases). This CDR3 is 15 amino acids long. The germline gives CDR1 SGHAT, CDR2 FQDESV (reference sequence). V was shortened by 0 bases and J by 2 bases, with 10 bases between the two germline ends.

The table lists this clone with a count of one. V usage is TRBV16 and J usage is TRBJ1-1; possibly TRBD1 for D (6 bases). The ends were cut back, 5 bases at V and 8 bases at J, with 18 bases in the middle. From germline, CDR1 is KGHSY and CDR2 FQNENV. The CDR3 is 14 amino acids. The CDR3 spells CASSELGTTTEAFF. CDR3 bases: TGTGCCAGCAGCGAACTCGGGACAACAACCGAAGCTTTCTTT. The full variable domain, with the rest looked up from reference TRBV16 and TRBJ1-1, is GEEVAQTPKHLVRGEGQKAKLYCAPIKGHSYVFWYQQVLKNEFKFLISFQNENVFDETGMPKERFSAKCLPNSPCSLEIQATKLEDSAVYFCASSELGTTTEAFFGQGTRLTVV.

This chain connects TRBV6-2 or TRBV6-3 to TRBJ1-3, with a possible D match to TRBD1 (6 bases). The germline V gene has CDR1 MNHEY and CDR2 SVGEGT. The CDR3 loop spans 16 amino acids. The V end was cut by 5 bases, the J end by 3 bases, with 17 bases between. The CDR3 DNA is TGTGCCAGCAGTCATCGGGACATATTATTTGGAAACACCATATATTTT. Translated: CASSHRDILFGNTIYF.

This sequence joins TRBV29-1 and TRBJ1-2, with D tentatively TRBD1 (6 bases). This CDR3 contains 13 residues. Looked up from germline, CDR1 is SQVTM and CDR2 is ANQGSEA. Trimming cost V 0 bases and J 13 bases, with 18 bases left between them. The CDR3 DNA reads as TGCAGCGTTGAAGATATCCACAGACAGGAACGCACCTTC. Residues: CSVEDIHRQERTF.

The chain employs TRBV9 and TRBJ2-1; D remains unclear. Trimming took off 0 bases at V and 6 bases at J, with 19 bases between the two ends. This CDR3 is 17 amino acids long. From germline, CDR1 is SGDLS and CDR2 YYNGEE. The CDR3 is CASSVEPLGHRSNEQFF. For the CDR3, the DNA is TGTGCCAGCAGCGTAGAACCTTTGGGCCACCGAAGCAATGAGCAGTTCTTC.

The chain links TRBV6-2 or TRBV6-3 to TRBJ2-5; weak D call: TRBD2 (5 bases). Germline V lookup: CDR1 MNHEY, CDR2 SVGEGT. Between the trimmed V and J ends, which lost 6 bases and 4 bases, there was a span of 18 bases. The CDR3 totals 15 residues. CDR3 loop: CASSHYTGLIETQYF. DNA for the CDR3: TGTGCCAGCAGCCATTATACCGGACTGATAGAGACCCAGTACTTC.